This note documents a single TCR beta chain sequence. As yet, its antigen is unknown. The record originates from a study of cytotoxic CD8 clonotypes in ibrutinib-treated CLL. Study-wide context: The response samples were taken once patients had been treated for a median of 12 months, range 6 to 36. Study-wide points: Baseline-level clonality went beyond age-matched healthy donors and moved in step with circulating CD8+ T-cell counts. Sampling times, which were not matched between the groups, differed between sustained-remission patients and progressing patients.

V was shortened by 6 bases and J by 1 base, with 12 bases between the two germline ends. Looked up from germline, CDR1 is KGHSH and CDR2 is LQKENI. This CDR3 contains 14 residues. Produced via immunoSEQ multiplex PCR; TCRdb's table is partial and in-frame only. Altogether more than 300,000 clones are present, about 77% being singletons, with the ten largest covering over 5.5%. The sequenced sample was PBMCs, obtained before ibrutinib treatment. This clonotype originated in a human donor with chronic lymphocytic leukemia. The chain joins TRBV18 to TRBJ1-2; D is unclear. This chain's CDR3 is CASSDGFFNYGYTF. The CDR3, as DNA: TGTGCCAGCTCGGACGGCTTTTTTAACTATGGCTACACCTTC.